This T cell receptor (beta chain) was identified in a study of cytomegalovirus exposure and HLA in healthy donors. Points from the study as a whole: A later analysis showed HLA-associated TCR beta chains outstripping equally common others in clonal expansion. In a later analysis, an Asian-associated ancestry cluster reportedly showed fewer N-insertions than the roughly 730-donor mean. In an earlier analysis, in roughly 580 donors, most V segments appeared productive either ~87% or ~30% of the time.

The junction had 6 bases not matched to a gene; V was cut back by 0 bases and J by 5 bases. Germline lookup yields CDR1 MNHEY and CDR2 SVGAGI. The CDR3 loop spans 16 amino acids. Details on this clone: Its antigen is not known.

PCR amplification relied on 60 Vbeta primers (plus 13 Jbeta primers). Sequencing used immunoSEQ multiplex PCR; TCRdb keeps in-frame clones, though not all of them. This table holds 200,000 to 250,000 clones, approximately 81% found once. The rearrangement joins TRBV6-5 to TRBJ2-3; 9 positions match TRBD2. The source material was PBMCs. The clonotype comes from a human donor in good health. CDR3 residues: CASSYSRGGGGDTQYF. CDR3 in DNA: TGTGCCAGCAGTTACTCGCGGGGGGGAGGTGGAGATACGCAGTATTTT.